This T cell receptor (beta chain) was captured by sequencing in a study of blood T cell repertoires in COVID-19. Study background: Samples of COVID-19 (acute and convalescent) were obtained from the United States, Italy and Spain. PBMCs, B-cell-depleted T cells, or T cells provided the cDNA or gDNA that made up the material.

Original data processing: Researchers report that nucleated cell counts were estimated from reference gene primer amplification. Sequenced by immunoSEQ multiplex PCR; TCRdb stores in-frame clones only, minus some. That table supplies the V and J calls and clone size; D and trimming were determined from the DNA. The data hold roughly 110,000 clones, with about four fifths observed a single time. This CDR3 comprises 13 residues. V gave up 6 bases and J gave up 5 bases; unmatched junction bases: 8. Germline CDR1 reads SQVTM; CDR2 reads ANQGSEA. This clone was detected only a few times. This rearrangement joins TRBV29-1 to TRBJ1-1; 8 bases agree with TRBD1. This TCR came from a woman in her sixties with acute or convalescent COVID-19. Sequenced input: peripheral blood. The CDR3 nucleotides are TGCAGCGTCCAGGGGGCGCGGGAAACTGAAGCTTTCTTT. The encoded protein is CSVQGARETEAFF.